The 26 T cell receptor beta chains in this list originate from one sample, sequenced in a study of identical twins. TCRdb processed the 5' RACE reads anew with MiXCR; each CDR3 protein has one entry. Among around 340,000 distinct CDR3 sequences listed, approximately 8.8% were seen once. Sample: naive T cells sorted from blood. Receptors were obtained from a woman aged 50 to 60 in good health.

The chain has TRBV5-1 and TRBJ1-2; D is possibly TRBD1 (5 bases). V lost 3 bases, J lost 8 bases, and 14 bases lay in between. From germline, CDR1 is SGHRS and CDR2 YFSETQ. This CDR3 comprises 13 residues. The CDR3 nucleotides are TGCGCCAGCAGCTCGGACCAGGGAAGGGGCTACACCTTC. Translation gives CASSSDQGRGYTF. Full variable domain (remainder filled in from reference TRBV5-1 and TRBJ1-2): KAGVTQTPRYLIKTRGQQVTLSCSPISGHRSVSWYQQTPGQGLQFLFEYFSETQRNKGNFPGRFSGRQFSNSRSEMNVSTLELGDSALYLCASSSDQGRGYTFGSGTRLTVV.

This clonotype showed up just a few times. CDR3 DNA: TGCGCCAGCAGCCAAGAGGGCCGCGGACAAGAGACCCAGTACTTC. Translation gives CASSQEGRGQETQYF. This rearrangement joins TRBV4-1 to TRBJ2-5, with no clear D. V lost 0 bases, J lost 2 bases, and 10 bases lay in between. This CDR3 has 15 residues. Per the germline V gene, CDR1 is MGHRA and CDR2 is YSYEKL.

The rearrangement links TRBV10-1 to TRBJ2-1; 8 bases match TRBD2. The germline V gene encodes CDR1 WNHNN and CDR2 SYGVQD (reference sequence). Losses at the gene ends were 3 bases for V and 0 bases for J; bases not matched to a gene: 10. The CDR3 totals 18 residues. CDR3 residues: CASSEKREREYSYNEQFF. CDR3 nucleotide sequence: TGCGCCAGCAGTGAAAAAAGAGAGCGGGAGTACTCCTACAATGAGCAGTTCTTC.

This clonotype was counted a few times. The V and J genes are TRBV7-6 and TRBJ2-2, with D maybe TRBD2 (6 bases). Germline CDR1 is SGHVS and CDR2 is FNYEAQ. V was clipped by 6 bases and J by 7 bases, with 18 bases between them. The CDR3 is made up of 15 amino acids. CDR3 DNA: TGTGCCAGCAGTCATAGGGGAGGATTCGACGGGGAGCTGTTTTTT. Protein sequence: CASSHRGGFDGELFF.

The chain has TRBV20-1 and TRBJ2-3; TRBD1 matches at 7 bases. Germline V lookup: CDR1 DFQATT, CDR2 SNEGSKA (reference sequence). The CDR3 has 14 amino acids. Trimming cost V 6 bases and J 3 bases; bases outside gene matches: 9. This CDR3 reads CSAAGTEHTDTQYF. In DNA form, the CDR3 reads TGCAGTGCAGCAGGGACAGAACATACAGATACGCAGTATTTT.

This clonotype was seen many times. This rearrangement joins TRBV12-3 or TRBV12-4 to TRBJ2-1; 14 bases are shared with TRBD2. The junction had 11 bases not matched to a gene; V was cut back by 10 bases and J by 0 bases. This CDR3 has 18 amino acids. CDR3 sequence reads: CATGPLGTSGSSYNEQFF. Here the CDR3 DNA reads TGTGCCACCGGACCCTTGGGGACTAGCGGGAGCTCCTACAATGAGCAGTTCTTC.

This clonotype was recorded a few times. The chain is built from TRBV10-3 and TRBJ2-3; the D gene is possibly TRBD2 (6 bases). Germline assignment: CDR1 ENHRY and CDR2 SYGVKD. The germline V and J ends were trimmed by 3 bases and 4 bases, with 14 bases remaining between them. The CDR3 extends over 15 amino acids. The CDR3 DNA follows: TGTGCCATCAGTGATACGGGAGTTGTTTCAGATACGCAGTATTTT. Translated: CAISDTGVVSDTQYF.

The V gene is TRBV24-1, the J gene TRBJ2-2, with D tentatively TRBD1 (5 bases). Germline loops: CDR1 KGHDR, CDR2 SFDVKD. This CDR3 comprises 14 residues. The V and J ends lost 3 bases and 1 base respectively, with 5 bases between them. The CDR3 sequence is CATSDTGNTGELFF. CDR3 nucleotides: TGTGCCACCAGTGATACAGGGAACACCGGGGAGCTGTTTTTT.

This clonotype has only a few counts. The chain carries TRBV20-1 and TRBJ2-6; D ambiguous. Trimming removed 0 bases from V and 2 bases from J, with 8 bases in between. Germline values: CDR1 DFQATT, CDR2 SNEGSKA (reference sequence). The CDR3 spans 15 residues. The CDR3 protein is CSARDDMTGANVLTF. The DNA for the CDR3 is TGCAGTGCTAGAGACGACATGACTGGGGCCAACGTCCTGACTTTC.

The chain combines TRBV4-1 with TRBJ2-7; D gene unclear. The CDR3 sequence is 14 residues long. V dropped 3 bases and J dropped 2 bases, with 11 bases sitting between them. Per germline, CDR1 MGHRA and CDR2 YSYEKL. The CDR3 DNA follows: TGCGCCAGCAGCCAGGTCGTTAACCCCTACGAGCAGTACGTC. Its translation is CASSQVVNPYEQYV.

This clonotype was seen at least ten times. The chain is built from TRBV24-1 and TRBJ2-7; D possibly corresponds to TRBD2 (5 bases). V was cut by 8 bases and J by 0 bases, with 19 bases left in between. Germline V gene sequence: CDR1 KGHDR, CDR2 SFDVKD. The CDR3 sequence is 16 residues long. The CDR3 sequence is CATTYDYPNCSYEQYV. CDR3 DNA: TGTGCCACCACTTACGACTACCCCAATTGCTCCTACGAGCAGTACGTC.

This clonotype was counted many times. Here the CDR3 DNA reads TGCAGTGCCACGAGGGAGAACAATGAGCAGTTCTTC. It encodes CSATRENNEQFF. The chain has TRBV20-1 and TRBJ2-1; TRBD2 might be the D (5 bases). Trimming took 6 bases from V and 5 from J, leaving 11 bases between them. The germline gives CDR1 DFQATT, CDR2 SNEGSKA (reference sequence). The CDR3 runs 12 residues.

This clonotype was counted at least ten times. The V call is TRBV5-6, the J call TRBJ2-7; D possibly corresponds to TRBD1 (5 bases). The CDR3 covers 14 residues. Germline assignment: CDR1 SGHDT and CDR2 YYEEEE. The V end was cut by 0 bases, the J end by 2 bases, with 9 bases between. CDR3 bases: TGTGCCAGCAGCTTGGGCGACAGCCCCTACGAGCAGTACGTC. Its translation: CASSLGDSPYEQYV.

This clonotype was observed a handful of times. The genes are TRBV2 and TRBJ2-2; D not certain. The CDR3 totals 15 residues. From germline, CDR1 is SNHLY and CDR2 FYNNEI. The ends were cut back, 1 base at V and 4 bases at J, with 10 bases in the middle. The CDR3 loop is CASSEVRVGTGELFF. The DNA of the CDR3 is TGTGCCAGCAGTGAAGTTCGTGTGGGCACCGGGGAGCTGTTTTTT.

This chain links TRBV27 with TRBJ2-5; 10 bases align to TRBD2. This CDR3 contains 18 residues. Germline V gene sequence: CDR1 MNHEY, CDR2 SMNVEV (reference sequence). V shed 2 bases, J shed 4 bases, and the junction held 13 bases outside the gene matches. DNA of the CDR3: TGTGCCAGCAGTTTACAGGGTCTAGCGGGAGATTTTTCAGAGACCCAGTACTTC. This translates into CASSLQGLAGDFSETQYF.

In this sample, this clonotype turned up many times. This CDR3 is CSVRPGTVSGELFF. CDR3 nucleotide sequence: TGCAGCGTTCGTCCGGGAACGGTATCCGGGGAGCTGTTTTTT. V gene TRBV29-1 combines with J gene TRBJ2-2, with D possibly being TRBD2 (5 bases). The CDR3 is 14 residues long. Trimming pared 5 bases from V and 6 bases from J, leaving 16 bases between. Germline assignment: CDR1 SQVTM and CDR2 ANQGSEA.

A few counts support this clonotype. The V call is TRBV12-3 or TRBV12-4, the J call TRBJ1-2; unclear D gene. V was pared by 5 bases and J by 5 bases, with 12 bases between. This CDR3 has 13 residues. Here the CDR3 DNA reads TGTGCCAGCAGTCCAGACACGGGGTATGGCTACACCTTC. Protein product: CASSPDTGYGYTF.

V usage is TRBV5-4 and J usage is TRBJ2-1; D call uncertain. CDR3 length equals 13 residues. The V gene's germline CDR1 is SGHNT and CDR2 YYREEE (reference sequence). Trimming left V 0 bases short and J 8 bases short, with 9 bases between. The CDR3 coding sequence is TGTGCCAGCAGCTTGGCCGCGCGCCATGAGCAGTTCTTC. This sequence encodes CASSLAARHEQFF.

The genes are TRBV19 and TRBJ1-1; D unresolved. The V end was cut by 4 bases, the J end by 4 bases, with 10 bases between. The germline CDR1 and CDR2 sequences are LNHDA and SQIVND (reference sequence). This CDR3 has 13 amino acids. CDR3 amino acids: CASSTTLFTEAFF. CDR3 DNA: TGTGCCAGTAGTACGACACTCTTCACTGAAGCTTTCTTT.

In its sample, this clonotype was seen many times. V is TRBV27 and J is TRBJ1-2; D is possibly TRBD1 (5 bases). Germline CDR1 and CDR2: MNHEY and SMNVEV (reference sequence). The CDR3 has 12 residues. V lost 0 bases, J lost 8 bases, and 7 bases lay in between. The CDR3 reads CASSLSGAGYTF. The CDR3, as DNA: TGTGCCAGCAGTTTATCAGGGGCCGGCTACACCTTC.

The table lists this clonotype with many counts. The rearrangement joins TRBV12-3 or TRBV12-4 to TRBJ2-5, with D perhaps TRBD1 (5 bases). V lost 3 bases, J lost 4 bases, and 12 bases lay in between. The CDR3 loop spans 14 amino acids. The CDR3 bases are TGTGCCAGCAGTTTTGCAGGGCTCCGAGAGACCCAGTACTTC. Amino acid sequence: CASSFAGLRETQYF.

This clonotype appeared many times. The chain uses TRBV20-1 and TRBJ2-1; the match to TRBD2 covers 8 bases. This CDR3 comprises 14 residues. The germline gives CDR1 DFQATT, CDR2 SNEGSKA (reference sequence). Losses at the gene ends were 3 bases for V and 6 bases for J; bases not matched to a gene: 7. The CDR3 is CSARLREARNEQFF. The CDR3 region has the DNA TGCAGTGCTAGGTTGCGGGAGGCTCGCAATGAGCAGTTCTTC.

The chain has TRBV2 and TRBJ2-7; no reliable D call. This CDR3 comprises 12 residues. Trimming took off 7 bases at V and 2 bases at J, with 9 bases between the two ends. Per the germline V gene, CDR1 is SNHLY and CDR2 is FYNNEI. CDR3 sequence (DNA): TGTGCCAGCACCCGGACCGCCTACGAGCAGTACTTC. It yields the protein CASTRTAYEQYF.

This clonotype was seen a few times. V usage is TRBV20-1 and J usage is TRBJ2-5, with 11 bases matching TRBD2. The CDR3 is 13 amino acids. Trimming took 6 bases from V and 3 from J; bases not matched to a gene: 3. Germline CDR1 reads DFQATT; CDR2 reads SNEGSKA (reference sequence). The CDR3 sequence is CSAGGLAEETQYF. As DNA, the CDR3 is TGCAGTGCCGGGGGACTAGCGGAAGAGACCCAGTACTTC.

The chain employs TRBV5-6 and TRBJ2-5; 7 nucleotides match TRBD2. V trimming: 1 base; J trimming: 6 bases; junction bases outside the gene matches: 3. This CDR3 region has 13 residues. The V gene's germline CDR1 is SGHDT and CDR2 YYEEEE. The CDR3 is CASSLSAGQTQYF. The CDR3 nucleotides are TGTGCCAGCAGCTTGTCAGCGGGGCAGACCCAGTACTTC.

This clonotype has a count of ten or more. V gene TRBV7-6 combines with J gene TRBJ2-7, with 13 bases lining up with TRBD2. This CDR3 comprises 19 residues. After removal of 4 bases from V and 2 bases from J, the junction contained 14 bases not matched to a gene. CDR1 is SGHVS and CDR2 is FNYEAQ in the germline V gene. CDR3 bases: TGTGCCAGCAGCTCTAACAAAAGGCCCGGGACTAGCGGGACCTACGAGCAGTACTTC. Translated: CASSSNKRPGTSGTYEQYF. Looking up the rest from reference TRBV7-6 and TRBJ2-7 gives the full variable domain: GAGVSQSPRYKVTKRGQDVALRCDPISGHVSLYWYRQALGQGPEFLTYFNYEAQQDKSGLPNDRFSAERPEGSISTLTIQRTEQRDSAMYRCASSSNKRPGTSGTYEQYFGPGTRLTVT.